The clone carrying this TCR beta chain occurred many times. Its antigen is currently unknown. Unique molecular identifiers were incorporated when the TCRbeta library was constructed. MiXCR was run by TCRdb on the PCR reads, yielding one entry per CDR3 protein. The profile shows approximately 31,000 distinct CDR3 sequences, 6.4% of them singletons. V lost 8 bases, J lost 10 bases, and 10 bases stayed unmatched. CDR1 ENHRY and CDR2 SYGVKD come from the germline V gene. This CDR3 has 14 amino acids. This sample stems from a study of T-cell reconstitution after alpha-beta-depleted transplantation in children. Study-wide findings and caveats: In patients about two months after transplant, alpha-beta T cells reportedly arose from several hundred expanded graft clones. Surviving recipient T cells and intrathymic progenitors accounted for some patients' high TCRbeta diversity at day 60. Among T cells one year after transplant, newly produced cells accounted for most counts and diversity.

The sample consisted of peripheral blood, taken 60 days after TCRalphabeta/CD19-depleted stem cell transplant. The sequence came from a child younger than two who had a stem cell transplant for acute myeloid leukemia, so the T cells may come from the graft donor. The rearrangement links TRBV10-3 to TRBJ1-6; 8 nucleotides match TRBD1. The CDR3 loop reads CAIGKDREDSPLHF. The CDR3 nucleotides are TGTGCCATCGGGAAGGACAGGGAAGACTCACCCCTCCACTTT.